The 29 T cell receptor beta chains given below trace back to one sample, sequenced in a study of T cell responses to AZD1222 COVID-19 vaccine. Only in-frame clones appear in the TCRdb table, and some are missing; sequencing was by immunoSEQ multiplex PCR. Here the sample spans about 110,000 clones, around 90% being singletons. Sequencing used peripheral blood, obtained on day 0 of AZD1222 vaccination. These receptors were taken from an adult in good health.

This chain joins TRBV5-5 and TRBJ1-2, with TRBD1 matching over 7 bases. This CDR3 contains 14 residues. Losses at the gene ends were 0 bases for V and 4 bases for J; bases not matched to a gene: 3. CDR1 SGHKS and CDR2 YYEKEE come from the germline V gene (reference sequence). In DNA form, the CDR3 reads TGTGCCAGCAGCTTGGGGGCAGGGGGCTATGGCTACACCTTC. It encodes CASSLGAGGYGYTF. Full variable domain (rest looked up from reference TRBV5-5 and TRBJ1-2): DAGVTQSPTHLIKTRGQQVTLRCSPISGHKSVSWYQQVLGQGPQFIFQYYEKEERGRGNFPDRFSARQFPNYSSELNVNALLLGDSALYLCASSLGAGGYGYTFGSGTRLTVV.

The V and J genes are TRBV5-4 and TRBJ2-5, with 9 bases lining up with TRBD1. With V trimmed by 4 bases and J by 6 bases, 10 bases remained unmatched. This CDR3 is built from 15 residues. CDR1 is SGHNT and CDR2 is YYREEE in the germline V gene (reference sequence). In DNA, the CDR3 is TGTGCCAGCAGCCCCGCCGGGACAGGGACGCAGACCCAGTACTTC. The encoded protein is CASSPAGTGTQTQYF.

The V and J genes are TRBV7-9 and TRBJ2-3; possible D gene TRBD2, 5 bases. Trimming removed 0 bases from V and 5 bases from J, with 12 bases in between. CDR3 size: 15 residues. The germline gives CDR1 SEHNR, CDR2 FQNEAQ (reference sequence). The DNA for the CDR3 is TGTGCCAGCAGCTTAGCGTGGCTAGCTGGAGATACGCAGTATTTT. It specifies CASSLAWLAGDTQYF.

This sequence joins TRBV7-9 and TRBJ1-2, with D hard to call. This CDR3 spans 13 amino acids. Trimming took off 1 base at V and 4 bases at J, with 7 bases between the two ends. Germline CDR1 is SEHNR and CDR2 is FQNEAQ (reference sequence). The CDR3 loop is CASSLGAGYGYTF. CDR3 coding DNA: TGTGCCAGCAGCTTAGGCGCAGGCTATGGCTACACCTTC.

This chain uses TRBV6-6 with TRBJ2-3; no clear D gene. There are 14 residues in the CDR3. Looked up from germline, CDR1 is MNHNY and CDR2 is SVGAGI (reference sequence). Trimming removed 0 bases from V and 6 bases from J, with 10 bases in between. The CDR3 loop reads CASSYSPGADTQYF. CDR3 sequence (DNA): TGTGCCAGCAGTTACTCGCCTGGTGCGGATACGCAGTATTTT.

The chain is built from TRBV5-1 and TRBJ2-2, with a weak D call TRBD2 (5 bases). Trimming removed 2 bases at V and 5 bases at J, with 7 bases between. Germline CDR1 reads SGHRS; CDR2 reads YFSETQ. This CDR3 comprises 13 residues. The CDR3 sequence is CASSFGDTGELFF. As DNA, the CDR3 is TGCGCCAGCAGCTTCGGGGATACCGGGGAGCTGTTTTTT.

The chain has TRBV6-5 and TRBJ1-5; D is uncertain. The ends were cut back, 2 bases at V and 4 bases at J, with 9 bases in the middle. Germline V CDR1 and CDR2: MNHEY, SVGAGI. CDR3 length equals 14 residues. DNA of the CDR3: TGTGCCAGCAGTTACCGTGGAGCAAATCAGCCCCAGCATTTT. Residues: CASSYRGANQPQHF.

V usage is TRBV6-5 and J usage is TRBJ1-2; D is perhaps TRBD1 (5 bases). Germline loops: CDR1 MNHEY, CDR2 SVGAGI. V dropped 5 bases and J dropped 6 bases, with 19 bases sitting between them. This CDR3 is built from 15 residues. The CDR3 region has the DNA TGTGCCAGCAGTCCGCGGGGGAGGCCGGTGGATGGCTACACCTTC. This encodes CASSPRGRPVDGYTF.

This clone was detected a few times. This sequence joins TRBV4-3 and TRBJ2-7; D may be TRBD2 (7 bases). CDR1 is LGHNA and CDR2 is YSLEER in the germline V gene. V shed 0 bases and J shed 5 bases, with 17 bases lying between them. This CDR3 comprises 16 residues. The CDR3 reads CASSQDGGGAEDEQYF. The DNA of the CDR3 is TGCGCCAGCAGCCAAGATGGAGGGGGGGCCGAGGACGAGCAGTACTTC.

Ten or more counts support this clone. Other nucleotide sequences from this sample produce the same CDR3. The chain joins TRBV9 to TRBJ2-1; maybe TRBD1 (6 bases). Trimming left V 2 bases short and J 0 bases short, with 9 bases between. The CDR3 has 15 amino acids. Germline lookup yields CDR1 SGDLS and CDR2 YYNGEE. CDR3 amino acids: CASSVQGNSYNEQFF. DNA of the CDR3: TGTGCCAGCAGCGTCCAGGGGAACTCCTACAATGAGCAGTTCTTC.

The genes are TRBV5-6 and TRBJ2-7; 10 bases align to TRBD1. Germline loops: CDR1 SGHDT, CDR2 YYEEEE. V lost 5 bases, J lost 5 bases, and 13 bases stayed unmatched. The CDR3 length is 16 residues. DNA of the CDR3: TGTGCCAGCAGTCGTACCGGGACAGGGGACACCCACGAGCAGTACTTC. Protein sequence: CASSRTGTGDTHEQYF. The variable domain in full, completed from reference TRBV5-6 and TRBJ2-7, reads DAGVTQSPTHLIKTRGQQVTLRCSPKSGHDTVSWYQQALGQGPQFIFQYYEEEERQRGNFPDRFSGHQFPNYSSELNVNALLLGDSALYLCASSRTGTGDTHEQYFGPGTRLTVT.

CDR3 residues: CASSLAGANTEAFF. In DNA, the CDR3 is TGTGCCAGCTCCTTGGCAGGAGCGAACACTGAAGCTTTCTTT. The V gene is TRBV28, the J gene TRBJ1-1; no definite D call. Trimming cost V 8 bases and J 1 base, with 14 bases left between them. This CDR3 contains 14 residues. The germline CDR1 and CDR2 sequences are MDHEN and SYDVKM.

This clone has just one count. V is TRBV5-1 and J is TRBJ1-5, with D possibly being TRBD1 (6 bases). Trimming took off 0 bases at V and 4 bases at J, with 11 bases between the two ends. The CDR3 consists of 15 residues. Per germline, CDR1 SGHRS and CDR2 YFSETQ. CDR3 sequence reads: CASSLETQGNQPQHF. The CDR3 DNA reads TGCGCCAGCAGCTTGGAAACACAGGGAAATCAGCCCCAGCATTTT.

The rearrangement links TRBV4-3 to TRBJ2-3; TRBD1 is a possible D gene (5 bases). Trimming removed 1 base at V and 2 bases at J, with 10 bases between. Germline V lookup: CDR1 LGHNA, CDR2 YSLEER. The CDR3 contains 15 residues. CDR3 loop: CASSQVGAHTDTQYF. DNA of the CDR3: TGCGCCAGCAGCCAAGTAGGGGCCCACACAGATACGCAGTATTTT.

The chain combines TRBV5-1 with TRBJ1-4, with D possibly matching TRBD1 (6 bases). The germline gives CDR1 SGHRS, CDR2 YFSETQ. This CDR3 is built from 13 residues. Trimming left V 4 bases short and J 6 bases short, with 10 bases between. The CDR3 region is CASSDGGDEKLFF. CDR3 DNA sequence: TGCGCCAGCAGCGACGGGGGCGATGAAAAACTGTTTTTT.

The chain recombines TRBV11-2 with TRBJ2-7; 9 nucleotides line up with TRBD1. V lost 4 bases, J lost 2 bases, and 3 bases stayed unmatched. This CDR3 spans 14 amino acids. Germline lookup yields CDR1 SGHAT and CDR2 FQNNGV. As DNA, the CDR3 is TGTGCCAGCAGCTCCCGGGACAGGGCCTACGAGCAGTACTTC. It codes for CASSSRDRAYEQYF.

About this clone: A junction end diverges from the germline sequence, so it may reflect a read error. This chain uses TRBV6-2 or TRBV6-3 with TRBJ1-1, with D perhaps TRBD1 (5 bases). Germline V CDR1 and CDR2: MNHEY, SVGEGT. The CDR3 extends over 12 amino acids. CDR3 sequence: CASSYRGPHGVF. The DNA for the CDR3 is TGTGCCAGCAGTTACCGGGGACCGCACGGGGTCTTT.

The chain links TRBV19 to TRBJ2-5; D is uncertain. This CDR3 is built from 10 residues. CDR1 LNHDA and CDR2 SQIVND come from the germline V gene (reference sequence). V gave up 10 bases and J gave up 5 bases, with 8 bases separating them. CDR3 amino acids: CATPVETQYF. The CDR3 DNA follows: TGTGCCACTCCTGTCGAGACCCAGTACTTC.

This chain joins TRBV5-6 and TRBJ1-1; D is unresolved. Germline V gene data show CDR1 as SGHDT and CDR2 as YYEEEE. The CDR3 runs 14 residues. With 4 bases removed from V and 4 bases from J, the gap between germline ends came to 14 bases. CDR3 coding DNA: TGTGCCAGCAGCCCAAACGCGGGGAGCACTGAAGCTTTCTTT. Its protein is CASSPNAGSTEAFF.

The chain uses TRBV19 and TRBJ2-7; D might be TRBD1 (5 bases). The CDR3 covers 15 residues. Germline CDR1 LNHDA, CDR2 SQIVND (reference sequence). Trimming stripped 5 bases from V and 0 bases from J, with 14 bases between. CDR3 DNA sequence: TGTGCCAGTAGTCAAGGGGTCTATAGCTCCTACGAGCAGTACTTC. Encoded protein: CASSQGVYSSYEQYF. Based on the CDR3 plus reference TRBV19 and TRBJ2-7, the full variable domain is DGGITQSPKYLFRKEGQNVTLSCEQNLNHDAMYWYRQDPGQGLRLIYYSQIVNDFQKGDIAEGYSVSREKKESFPLTVTSAQKNPTAFYLCASSQGVYSSYEQYFGPGTRLTVT.

The chain carries TRBV20-1 and TRBJ1-1; D call uncertain. Trimming left V 5 bases short and J 7 bases short, with 11 bases between. The CDR3 runs 11 residues. CDR1 is DFQATT, CDR2 SNEGSKA, per germline (reference sequence). The CDR3 region has the DNA TGCAGTGCTCAGCGGACGGTTGAAGCTTTCTTT. It is translated as CSAQRTVEAFF.

The gene calls are TRBV7-9 and TRBJ1-1; 7 nucleotides align to TRBD1. The CDR3 loop spans 12 amino acids. In germline, CDR1 is SEHNR, CDR2 FQNEAQ (reference sequence). The trim removed 9 bases at V and 2 bases at J, leaving 3 bases unmatched. The CDR3: CASGQANTEAFF. The CDR3 DNA follows: TGTGCCAGTGGACAGGCAAACACTGAAGCTTTCTTT.

The rearrangement joins TRBV28 to TRBJ1-2, with 8 bases matching TRBD1. The V segment lost 4 bases and the J segment 8 bases; nucleotides outside the gene matches: 9. Looked up from germline, CDR1 is MDHEN and CDR2 is SYDVKM. CDR3 length: 14 residues. CDR3 sequence (DNA): TGTGCCAGCAGTTCAACTGATACAGGGGGAGGCTACACCTTC. The encoded protein is CASSSTDTGGGYTF.

CDR3 sequence: CASKIRAGGADTQYF. The CDR3 DNA reads as TGTGCCAGCAAAATCCGGGCGGGAGGTGCAGATACGCAGTATTTT. The rearrangement links TRBV19 to TRBJ2-3; 8 bases are shared with TRBD2. The CDR3 is made up of 15 amino acids. Per the germline V gene, CDR1 is LNHDA and CDR2 is SQIVND (reference sequence). The junction had 12 bases not matched to a gene; V was cut back by 9 bases and J by 4 bases.

This clone was seen a few times. The chain recombines TRBV5-1 with TRBJ2-7; D is perhaps TRBD2 (5 bases). The CDR3 runs 13 residues. Germline V gives CDR1 SGHRS, CDR2 YFSETQ. Trimming shortened V by 2 bases and J by 7 bases, and 13 bases separated the two germline ends. For the CDR3, the DNA is TGCGCCAGCAGCTTAGGAGGAGAGGATGAGCAGTACTTC. Translated: CASSLGGEDEQYF.

The chain combines TRBV3-1 (or the pseudogene TRBV3-2) with TRBJ1-2; 11 bases fit TRBD1. Germline trimming cut 4 bases from V and 4 bases from J; bases unmatched to any gene: 8. Looked up from germline, CDR1 is LGHDT and CDR2 is YNNKEL (reference sequence). The CDR3 contains 16 residues. CDR3 sequence reads: CASSRTSGTGGYGYTF. CDR3 DNA sequence: TGTGCCAGCAGCCGAACGTCCGGGACAGGGGGCTATGGCTACACCTTC.

The chain couples TRBV5-4 to TRBJ2-1, with D hard to call. V shed 2 bases and J shed 3 bases, with 12 bases lying between them. This CDR3 comprises 15 residues. In germline, CDR1 is SGHNT, CDR2 YYREEE (reference sequence). The CDR3 region has the DNA TGTGCCAGCAGCTTCCAAACTGGCGGCTACAATGAGCAGTTCTTC. Residues: CASSFQTGGYNEQFF.

This chain connects TRBV18 to TRBJ2-1, with 7 nucleotides matching TRBD1. This CDR3 is 15 amino acids long. Germline V gives CDR1 KGHSH, CDR2 LQKENI. J was trimmed by 2 bases and V by 5 bases; bases with no gene match: 6. The CDR3 nucleotides are TGTGCCAGCTCATTCCGGGACAGTCCCTACAATGAGCAGTTCTTC. As protein: CASSFRDSPYNEQFF.

This chain links TRBV15 with TRBJ1-4, with D maybe TRBD1 (5 bases). The V end lost 5 bases, the J end lost 11 bases, and 9 bases lay between the germline ends. Germline CDR1 and CDR2: LNHNV and YYDKDF (reference sequence). The CDR3 runs to 11 residues. This CDR3 reads CATSGRGKLFF. The CDR3 DNA is TGTGCCACCAGCGGACGGGGGAAACTGTTTTTT.